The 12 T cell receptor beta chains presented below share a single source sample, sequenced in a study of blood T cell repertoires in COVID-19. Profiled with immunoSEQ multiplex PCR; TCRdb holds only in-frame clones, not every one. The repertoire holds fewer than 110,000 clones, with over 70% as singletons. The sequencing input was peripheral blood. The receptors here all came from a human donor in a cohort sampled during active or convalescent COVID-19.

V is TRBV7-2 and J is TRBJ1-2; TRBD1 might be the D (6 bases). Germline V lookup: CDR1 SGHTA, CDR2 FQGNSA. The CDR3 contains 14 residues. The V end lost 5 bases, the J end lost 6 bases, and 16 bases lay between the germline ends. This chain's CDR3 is CASSPSGTNDGYTF. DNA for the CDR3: TGTGCCAGCAGCCCATCCGGGACAAACGATGGCTACACCTTC.

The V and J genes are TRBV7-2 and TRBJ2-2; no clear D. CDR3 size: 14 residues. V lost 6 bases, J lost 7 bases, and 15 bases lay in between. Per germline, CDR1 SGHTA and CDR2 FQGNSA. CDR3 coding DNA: TGTGCCAGCAGTCCAAAATCCAGAAACGGGGAGCTGTTTTTT. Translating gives CASSPKSRNGELFF.

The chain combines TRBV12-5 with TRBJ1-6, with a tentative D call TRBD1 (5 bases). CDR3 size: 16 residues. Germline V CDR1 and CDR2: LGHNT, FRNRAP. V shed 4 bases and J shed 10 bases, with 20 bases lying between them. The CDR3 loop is CASGSQLGRAGSPLHF. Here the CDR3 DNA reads TGTGCTAGTGGTTCTCAGCTCGGCAGGGCAGGATCACCCCTCCACTTT.

The CDR3 region is CASSPIQGNTEAFF. The CDR3 bases are TGTGCCAGCAGCCCAATACAGGGGAACACTGAAGCTTTCTTT. This chain joins TRBV5-6 and TRBJ1-1; D may be TRBD1 (6 bases). Germline-derived CDR1 and CDR2 are SGHDT and YYEEEE. Trimming cost V 4 bases and J 1 base, with 11 bases left between them. The CDR3 has 14 residues.

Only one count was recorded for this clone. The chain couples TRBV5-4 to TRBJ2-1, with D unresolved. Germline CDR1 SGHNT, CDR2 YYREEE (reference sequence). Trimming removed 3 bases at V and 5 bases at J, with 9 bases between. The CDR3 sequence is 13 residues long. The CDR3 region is CASSSNQDNEQFF. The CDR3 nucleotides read TGTGCCAGCAGCTCGAACCAGGACAATGAGCAGTTCTTC.

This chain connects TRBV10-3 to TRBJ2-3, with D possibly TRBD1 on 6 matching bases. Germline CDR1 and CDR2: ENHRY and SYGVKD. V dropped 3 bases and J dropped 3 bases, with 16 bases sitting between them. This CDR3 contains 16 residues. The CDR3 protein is CAISEGTGFNTDTQYF. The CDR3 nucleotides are TGTGCCATCAGTGAAGGCACAGGGTTTAATACAGATACGCAGTATTTT.

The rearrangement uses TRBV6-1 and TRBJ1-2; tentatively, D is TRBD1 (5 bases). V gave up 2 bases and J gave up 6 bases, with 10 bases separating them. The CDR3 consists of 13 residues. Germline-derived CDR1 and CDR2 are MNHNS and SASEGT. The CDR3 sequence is CASSESGWDGYTF. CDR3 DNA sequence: TGTGCCAGCAGTGAATCAGGGTGGGATGGCTACACCTTC.

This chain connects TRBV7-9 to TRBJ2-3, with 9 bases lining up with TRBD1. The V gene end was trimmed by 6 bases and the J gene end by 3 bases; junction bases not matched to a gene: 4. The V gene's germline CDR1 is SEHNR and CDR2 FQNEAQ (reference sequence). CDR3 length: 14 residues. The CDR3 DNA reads TGTGCCAGCAGTTGGACAGGGGAGACAGATACGCAGTATTTT. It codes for CASSWTGETDTQYF.

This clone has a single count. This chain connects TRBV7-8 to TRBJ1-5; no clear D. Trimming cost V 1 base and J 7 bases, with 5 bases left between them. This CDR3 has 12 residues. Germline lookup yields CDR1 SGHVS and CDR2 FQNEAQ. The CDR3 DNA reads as TGTGCCAGCAGCTTAGGGAGACAGCCCCAGCATTTT. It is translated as CASSLGRQPQHF. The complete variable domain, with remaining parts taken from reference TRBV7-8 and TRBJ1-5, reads GAGVSQSPRYKVAKRGQDVALRCDPISGHVSLFWYQQALGQGPEFLTYFQNEAQLDKSGLPSDRFFAERPEGSVSTLKIQRTQQEDSAVYLCASSLGRQPQHFGDGTRLSIL.

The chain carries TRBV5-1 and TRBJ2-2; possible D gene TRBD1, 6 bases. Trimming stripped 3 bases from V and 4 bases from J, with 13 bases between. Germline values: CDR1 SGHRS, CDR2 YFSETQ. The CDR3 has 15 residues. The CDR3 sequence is CASSYQGSVTGELFF. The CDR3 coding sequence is TGCGCCAGCAGCTACCAGGGGTCTGTCACCGGGGAGCTGTTTTTT.

The CDR3 nucleotides read TGCGCCAGCAGCTCCTTGACTAGCGGGGGCTACAATGAGCAGTTCTTC. Translation: CASSSLTSGGYNEQFF. This chain links TRBV5-1 with TRBJ2-1; the match to TRBD2 covers 12 bases. Trimming removed 3 bases from V and 3 bases from J; junction bases left unmatched: 4. CDR3 length: 16 amino acids. CDR1 and CDR2 from the germline V gene are SGHRS and YFSETQ.

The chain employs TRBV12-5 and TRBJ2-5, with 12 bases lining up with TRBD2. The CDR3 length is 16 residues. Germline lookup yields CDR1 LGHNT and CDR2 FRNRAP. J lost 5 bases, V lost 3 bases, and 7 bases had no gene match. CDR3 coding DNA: TGTGCTAGTGGTTTCGCGACTAGCGGGGGAATGGAGACCCAGTACTTC. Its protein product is CASGFATSGGMETQYF.